One and the same sample provided the 24 T cell receptor beta chains below, sequenced in a study of cytomegalovirus exposure and HLA in healthy donors (TCRdb year 2017). The method was the immunoSEQ multiplex PCR assay. The multiplex PCR relied on a mix of 60 forward primers for TCR Vbeta segments and 13 reverse primers for TCR Jbeta segments. Sourced from immuneACCESS, this table was stored by TCRdb with only in-frame sequences that have V and J called. A share of the clones is absent; for the studies checked, an unresolved V gene accounts for under half, and the remainder has no known explanation. The record for this sample contains about 100,000 clones. The ten most abundant clones make up about 5.5% of the sample. What was sequenced was PBMCs. These receptors all come from a girl between 5 and 17 years old in good health and CMV-seropositive.

J is TRBJ2-3 and V is TRBV6-5; D gene ambiguous. The CDR3 covers 14 residues. Looked up from germline, CDR1 is MNHEY and CDR2 is SVGAGI. V gave up 5 bases and J gave up 3 bases, with 12 bases separating them. CDR3 nucleotides: TGTGCCAGCAGTCCTCGTATAGTAACAGATACGCAGTATTTT. Translating gives CASSPRIVTDTQYF.

This sequence joins TRBV19 and TRBJ1-5; D may be TRBD1 (6 bases). The CDR3 covers 13 residues. The V and J ends lost 9 bases and 4 bases respectively, with 13 bases between them. CDR1 is LNHDA, CDR2 SQIVND, per germline (reference sequence). Here the CDR3 reads CASKDRRNQPQHF. The DNA for the CDR3 is TGTGCCAGCAAGGACAGAAGGAATCAGCCCCAGCATTTT. Full variable domain (missing parts from reference TRBV19 and TRBJ1-5): DGGITQSPKYLFRKEGQNVTLSCEQNLNHDAMYWYRQDPGQGLRLIYYSQIVNDFQKGDIAEGYSVSREKKESFPLTVTSAQKNPTAFYLCASKDRRNQPQHFGDGTRLSIL.

The chain employs TRBV30 and TRBJ2-2; D might be TRBD2 (5 bases). Trimming left V 0 bases short and J 13 bases short, with 18 bases between. There are 14 residues in the CDR3. Looked up from germline, CDR1 is GTSNPN and CDR2 is SVGIG (reference sequence). The CDR3 here is CAWSVTNVAGGLFF. CDR3 nucleotides: TGTGCCTGGAGTGTGACCAACGTGGCGGGCGGGCTGTTTTTT.

This chain links TRBV7-2 with TRBJ1-2; 8 nucleotides align to TRBD1. The CDR3 has 14 amino acids. Germline CDR1 SGHTA, CDR2 FQGNSA. Trimming took 3 bases from V and 5 from J; bases not matched to a gene: 5. CDR3 DNA: TGTGCCAGCAGCTTGGAGCGGACAGGGTATGGCTACACCTTC. It is translated as CASSLERTGYGYTF. The whole variable domain, remainder taken from reference TRBV7-2 and TRBJ1-2, is GAGVSQSPSNKVTEKGKDVELRCDPISGHTALYWYRQSLGQGLEFLIYFQGNSAPDKSGLPSDRFSAERTGGSVSTLTIQRTQQEDSAVYLCASSLERTGYGYTFGSGTRLTVV.

A remark on this clone: This sample includes further DNA sequences coding for the same CDR3. The gene calls are TRBV18 and TRBJ2-1; the D is unclear. The length of the CDR3 is 13 residues. CDR1 and CDR2 from the germline V gene are KGHSH and LQKENI. Trimming shortened V by 3 bases and J by 5 bases, and 8 bases separated the two germline ends. The CDR3 nucleotides are TGTGCCAGCTCACCTGGCCGGGACAATGAGCAGTTCTTC. Amino acids: CASSPGRDNEQFF.

This chain joins TRBV9 and TRBJ1-3; D possibly corresponds to TRBD1 (6 bases). The CDR3 has 14 residues. In germline, CDR1 is SGDLS, CDR2 YYNGEE. The ends were cut back, 4 bases at V and 4 bases at J, with 12 bases in the middle. The CDR3 protein is CASSRLGAGNTIYF. The CDR3 region has the DNA TGTGCCAGCAGCCGGCTGGGGGCCGGAAACACCATATATTTT.

V and J are TRBV9 and TRBJ1-6; D is perhaps TRBD1 (6 bases). In germline, CDR1 is SGDLS, CDR2 YYNGEE. V lost 3 bases and J 9 bases, leaving 10 bases between the germline ends. This CDR3 region has 13 residues. DNA for the CDR3: TGTGCCAGCAGCGGGCAGGGGACTTCACCCCTCCACTTT. It yields the protein CASSGQGTSPLHF.

V gene TRBV28 combines with J gene TRBJ1-5, with 8 bases fitting TRBD1. This CDR3 spans 15 amino acids. The germline V gene has CDR1 MDHEN and CDR2 SYDVKM. Unmatched junction bases numbered 9, after V lost 3 bases and J lost 8 bases. CDR3 region: CASSLTGATDKPQHF. The CDR3 DNA reads TGTGCCAGCAGTTTGACAGGGGCAACAGATAAGCCCCAGCATTTT.

The gene calls are TRBV10-3 and TRBJ2-7, with a weak D call TRBD2 (6 bases). Germline V gene data show CDR1 as ENHRY and CDR2 as SYGVKD. The V end was cut by 4 bases, the J end by 0 bases, with 7 bases between. This CDR3 has 13 residues. CDR3 nucleotides: TGTGCCATCAGTGGGGACTCCTCCTACGAGCAGTACGTC. It codes for CAISGDSSYEQYV.

The V gene is TRBV5-3, the J gene TRBJ2-1, with D perhaps matching TRBD2 (6 bases). TRBV5-3 qualifies as an ORF whose function is uncertain. There are 15 residues in the CDR3. Trimming took 4 bases from V and 4 from J, leaving 15 bases between them. The CDR3, as DNA: TGTGCCAGAAGCCCCGGACTAACCCTTTACAATGAGCAGTTCTTC. This sequence encodes CARSPGLTLYNEQFF.

This chain uses TRBV7-7 with TRBJ1-6, with unresolved D. This CDR3 is built from 15 residues. Trimming cost V 1 base and J 5 bases, with 9 bases left between them. The germline V gene has CDR1 SSHAT and CDR2 FNYEAQ (reference sequence). The CDR3 reads CASSLGDKDNSPLHF. In DNA form, the CDR3 reads TGTGCCAGCAGCTTAGGCGACAAAGATAATTCACCCCTCCACTTT.

The rearrangement uses TRBV6-1 and TRBJ2-7; D may be TRBD1 (6 bases). The length of the CDR3 is 13 residues. Germline V gene sequence: CDR1 MNHNS, CDR2 SASEGT. V lost 5 bases and J lost 7, with 15 bases in between. The chain's CDR3 is CASSLGVRGEQYF. The CDR3 coding sequence is TGTGCCAGCAGTTTAGGGGTCAGGGGAGAGCAGTACTTC.

The rearrangement links TRBV4-3 to TRBJ2-5; the D gene is possibly TRBD2 (5 bases). Trimming took off 0 bases at V and 1 base at J, with 9 bases between the two ends. CDR1 and CDR2 from the germline V gene are LGHNA and YSLEER. The CDR3 extends over 15 amino acids. The CDR3 region is CASSQERGFQETQYF. As DNA, the CDR3 is TGCGCCAGCAGCCAAGAGAGAGGGTTCCAAGAGACCCAGTACTTC.

J is TRBJ2-1 and V is TRBV5-1, with unresolved D. This CDR3 region has 16 residues. Trimming took off 0 bases at V and 5 bases at J, with 15 bases between the two ends. The V gene's germline CDR1 is SGHRS and CDR2 YFSETQ. In DNA form, the CDR3 reads TGCGCCAGCAGCTTGGCAGACCGACAAACCGACAATGAGCAGTTCTTC. This codes for CASSLADRQTDNEQFF.

The V and J genes are TRBV28 and TRBJ1-2; TRBD1 matches 7 bases. CDR1 is MDHEN, CDR2 SYDVKM, per germline. The CDR3 covers 15 residues. Trimming removed 4 bases from V and 1 base from J; junction bases left unmatched: 6. CDR3 coding DNA: TGTGCCAGCAGTTCCCCGACAGGGATTAACTATGGCTACACCTTC. It translates to CASSSPTGINYGYTF.

V and J are TRBV10-3 and TRBJ2-6, with TRBD1 matching 10 bases. The CDR3 length is 17 residues. Germline lookup yields CDR1 ENHRY and CDR2 SYGVKD. The V gene end was trimmed by 7 bases and the J gene end by 5 bases; junction bases not matched to a gene: 11. CDR3 amino acids: CAIKAGQGDPWANVLTF. Written as DNA, the CDR3 is TGTGCCATCAAGGCTGGACAGGGGGATCCTTGGGCCAACGTCCTGACTTTC.

The genes are TRBV11-1 and TRBJ2-3; D may be TRBD2 (6 bases). Germline CDR1 SGHAT, CDR2 FQDESV (reference sequence). The CDR3 runs 15 residues. Trimming left V 2 bases short and J 0 bases short, with 9 bases between. The CDR3 sequence: CASSLWGVSTDTQYF. CDR3 nucleotides: TGTGCCAGCAGCTTATGGGGGGTTAGCACAGATACGCAGTATTTT.

The chain has TRBV11-2 and TRBJ2-3, with D maybe TRBD2 (7 bases). Germline V gene data show CDR1 as SGHAT and CDR2 as FQNNGV. This CDR3 has 16 amino acids. V lost 6 bases, J lost 4 bases, and 20 bases lay in between. As DNA, the CDR3 is TGTGCCAGCAGGAAGCTGGGGGGGCCTCCCGCAGATACGCAGTATTTT. Its protein is CASRKLGGPPADTQYF.

The CDR3 nucleotides are TGTGCCAGCAGCTTAGTGGTAGCTCGTGAAGCTTTCTTT. It codes for CASSLVVAREAFF. J is TRBJ1-1 and V is TRBV7-2; unclear D gene. The germline V gene encodes CDR1 SGHTA and CDR2 FQGNSA. Trimming left V 1 base short and J 7 bases short, with 10 bases between. CDR3 length equals 13 residues. The variable domain in full, completed from reference TRBV7-2 and TRBJ1-1, reads GAGVSQSPSNKVTEKGKDVELRCDPISGHTALYWYRQSLGQGLEFLIYFQGNSAPDKSGLPSDRFSAERTGGSVSTLTIQRTQQEDSAVYLCASSLVVAREAFFGQGTRLTVV.

The V and J genes are TRBV9 and TRBJ1-4, with D unresolved. The CDR3 totals 15 residues. In germline, CDR1 is SGDLS, CDR2 YYNGEE. V lost 2 bases, J lost 0 bases, and 8 bases lay in between. The CDR3 bases are TGTGCCAGCAGCGTTCAGGAATCAACTAATGAAAAACTGTTTTTT. Its translation: CASSVQESTNEKLFF.

The rearrangement links TRBV4-1 to TRBJ2-5; D possibly corresponds to TRBD2 (5 bases). Germline CDR1 is MGHRA and CDR2 is YSYEKL. V dropped 3 bases and J dropped 4 bases, with 18 bases sitting between them. This CDR3 is built from 16 residues. The CDR3 reads CASSHQPGNSPETQYF. Here the CDR3 DNA reads TGCGCCAGCAGCCACCAGCCGGGGAATAGCCCAGAGACCCAGTACTTC.

The chain combines TRBV5-6 with TRBJ2-7; 8 bases are shared with TRBD1. CDR1 is SGHDT, CDR2 YYEEEE, per germline. J lost 2 bases, V lost 2 bases, and 6 bases had no gene match. CDR3 size: 15 residues. The CDR3 reads CASSFGTGDTYEQYV. The CDR3 DNA sequence: TGTGCCAGCAGCTTCGGGACAGGTGACACCTACGAGCAGTACGTC.

This chain connects TRBV13 to TRBJ2-1; 7 bases line up with TRBD1. V shed 3 bases and J 0 bases; nucleotides not matched to a gene: 5. CDR3 length: 16 residues. Germline values: CDR1 PRHDT, CDR2 FYEKMQ (reference sequence). CDR3 loop: CASSLADRSSYNEQFF. The CDR3 DNA follows: TGTGCCAGCAGCTTGGCGGACAGGAGCTCCTACAATGAGCAGTTCTTC.

V gene TRBV28 combines with J gene TRBJ1-2, with D maybe TRBD1 (5 bases). CDR1 MDHEN and CDR2 SYDVKM come from the germline V gene. Deletions cut 4 bases from V and 4 bases from J, with 13 bases between. There are 14 residues in the CDR3. The CDR3 nucleotides are TGTGCCAGCAGTTCCCCCCCGGGGGTCTATGGCTACACCTTC. Its protein product is CASSSPPGVYGYTF.